These T cell receptor beta chains were read from a single sample in a study of CD8+ T cells in alopecia areata. The repertoire was sequenced with immunoSEQ multiplex PCR; TCRdb's copy has only in-frame clones and lacks some. There are about 180,000 clones in the sample; just under 60% occur only once, and around 15% lies in the top ten. The sample consisted of CD4+ T cells sorted from blood, taken at week 0. The receptors shown here come from a human donor with alopecia areata. Each CDR3 is given with its conserved first and last residue. D genes are given only for firm matches. Size tells how often a clone was seen (once, few, many) or the class of an expanded clone, and some rows leave it out.

J gene: TRBJ1-2; V gene: TRBV4-2; clone size: NA; CDR3 length: 13; D gene: NA; CDR3 protein: CASSQDGGYGYTF; CDR3 DNA: TGTGCCAGCAGCCAAGATGGGGGCTATGGCTACACCTTC
J gene: TRBJ1-1; V gene: TRBV29-1; clone size: once; CDR3 length: 13; D gene: TRBD1; CDR3 protein: CSVERDRGTEAFF; CDR3 DNA: TGCAGCGTTGAAAGGGACAGGGGCACTGAAGCTTTCTTT
J gene: TRBJ1-1; V gene: TRBV6-5; clone size: NA; CDR3 length: 11; D gene: TRBD1; CDR3 protein: CASSSNRGAFF; CDR3 DNA: TGTGCCAGCAGTAGTAACAGGGGAGCTTTCTTT
J gene: TRBJ1-4; V gene: TRBV14; clone size: NA; CDR3 length: 13; D gene: NA; CDR3 protein: CASSQQRVEKLFF; CDR3 DNA: TGTGCCAGCAGCCAACAGAGGGTTGAAAAACTGTTTTTT
J gene: TRBJ2-5; V gene: TRBV25-1; clone size: NA; CDR3 length: 15; D gene: NA; CDR3 protein: CASSVRTIRQETQYF; CDR3 DNA: TGTGCCAGCAGTGTAAGGACCATACGGCAAGAGACCCAGTACTTC
J gene: TRBJ1-2; V gene: TRBV2; clone size: NA; CDR3 length: 12; D gene: NA; CDR3 protein: CASSYRVDGYTF; CDR3 DNA: TGTGCCAGCAGTTACAGGGTGGATGGCTACACCTTC
J gene: TRBJ2-1; V gene: TRBV11-3; clone size: NA; CDR3 length: 14; D gene: NA; CDR3 protein: CASSAVSSYNEQFF; CDR3 DNA: TGTGCCAGCAGCGCAGTTAGCTCCTACAATGAGCAGTTCTTC
J gene: TRBJ1-2; V gene: TRBV19; clone size: NA; CDR3 length: 11; D gene: NA; CDR3 protein: CASSTGGGYTF; CDR3 DNA: TGTGCCAGTAGTACAGGCGGTGGCTACACCTTC
J gene: TRBJ2-5; V gene: TRBV20-1; clone size: NA; CDR3 length: 10; D gene: NA; CDR3 protein: CSAEEETQYF; CDR3 DNA: TGCAGTGCGGAAGAAGAGACCCAGTACTTC
J gene: TRBJ2-6; V gene: TRBV18; clone size: few; CDR3 length: 17; D gene: NA; CDR3 protein: CASSPPGGLSGANVLTF; CDR3 DNA: TGTGCCAGCTCACCACCAGGGGGACTTTCTGGGGCCAACGTCCTGACTTTC
J gene: TRBJ2-7; V gene: TRBV30; clone size: NA; CDR3 length: 17; D gene: TRBD1; CDR3 protein: CAWSRYGSGTGRWEQYF; CDR3 DNA: TGTGCCTGGAGTCGATACGGGAGCGGGACAGGGCGATGGGAGCAGTACTTC
J gene: TRBJ2-7; V gene: TRBV5-1; clone size: NA; CDR3 length: 16; D gene: TRBD1; CDR3 protein: CASSLVAGGLSYEQYF; CDR3 DNA: TGCGCCAGCAGCTTGGTGGCAGGGGGCCTTTCCTACGAGCAGTACTTC